These 30 T cell receptor beta chains were sequenced from one sample in a study of blood T cell repertoires in COVID-19. The protocol was immunoSEQ multiplex PCR, while the TCRdb copy is restricted to in-frame clones and leaves out a portion. The sample consists of about 140,000 clones, approximately 84% of them appearing once. Sequencing input: PBMCs or T cells enriched from blood (not recorded which). These receptors all stem from a woman aged 45-60 years with acute COVID-19.

The CDR3 DNA follows: TGTGCCAGCAGTGGGCCTAGCGGGAGAGCGGGGGGCTGGGATACGCAGTATTTT. Protein: CASSGPSGRAGGWDTQYF. The chain employs TRBV2 and TRBJ2-3; 10 bases are shared with TRBD2. The CDR3 is made up of 18 amino acids. Germline V lookup: CDR1 SNHLY, CDR2 FYNNEI. With V trimmed by 4 bases and J by 6 bases, 16 bases remained unmatched.

The chain combines TRBV19 with TRBJ2-3; 13 bases match TRBD2. J gave up 6 bases and V 4 bases, and 10 bases lay outside the gene matches. This CDR3 comprises 17 residues. Germline V gene lookup returns CDR1 LNHDA and CDR2 SQIVND (reference sequence). This CDR3 is CASSTLGLTSGRDTQYF. The CDR3 coding sequence is TGTGCCAGTAGTACCCTCGGTTTGACTAGCGGGAGGGATACGCAGTATTTT.

This chain links TRBV5-1 with TRBJ1-2, with D possibly being TRBD1 (6 bases). CDR1 is SGHRS and CDR2 is YFSETQ in the germline V gene. The CDR3 contains 21 residues. V was trimmed by 4 bases and J by 0 bases, leaving 31 bases between them. The CDR3 nucleotides are TGCGCCAGCAGCCGGACCGCAGGGGACATACCCGAGAGCCCTACTAACTATGGCTACACCTTC. This gives the protein CASSRTAGDIPESPTNYGYTF. Full variable domain (outside the CDR3, taken from reference TRBV5-1 and TRBJ1-2): KAGVTQTPRYLIKTRGQQVTLSCSPISGHRSVSWYQQTPGQGLQFLFEYFSETQRNKGNFPGRFSGRQFSNSRSEMNVSTLELGDSALYLCASSRTAGDIPESPTNYGYTFGSGTRLTVV.

The V call is TRBV10-3, the J call TRBJ1-1; D not certain. In germline, CDR1 is ENHRY, CDR2 SYGVKD. The CDR3 contains 15 residues. V lost 0 bases and J 5 bases, leaving 13 bases between the germline ends. The CDR3 DNA sequence: TGTGCCATCAGTGAGTCGGAACAGCCTGGGACTGAAGCTTTCTTT. Its translation is CAISESEQPGTEAFF.

This clone was detected only once. The rearrangement joins TRBV28 to TRBJ2-1, with 9 bases identical to TRBD1. The trim removed 9 bases at V and 7 bases at J, leaving 10 bases unmatched. The CDR3 extends over 14 amino acids. Germline-derived CDR1 and CDR2 are MDHEN and SYDVKM. The CDR3 is CASSGDRERNEQFF. The CDR3 region has the DNA TGTGCCAGTAGTGGGGACAGGGAGCGAAATGAGCAGTTCTTC.

This chain joins TRBV28 and TRBJ2-7, with 9 bases fitting TRBD2. Germline values: CDR1 MDHEN, CDR2 SYDVKM. This CDR3 is built from 14 residues. CDR3 in amino acids: CATKREVFGGEQYF. The CDR3 DNA is TGTGCTACCAAGCGGGAGGTTTTCGGGGGGGAGCAGTACTTC.

The sample holds a few counts of this clone. This rearrangement joins TRBV19 to TRBJ2-1, with 7 bases matching TRBD2. The germline V gene has CDR1 LNHDA and CDR2 SQIVND (reference sequence). After removal of 6 bases from V and 4 bases from J, the junction contained 3 bases not matched to a gene. The CDR3 totals 13 residues. The CDR3 DNA reads TGTGCCAGTAGCGCAGCGGGATACAATGAGCAGTTCTTC. Translation: CASSAAGYNEQFF.

V usage is TRBV3-1 (or the pseudogene TRBV3-2) and J usage is TRBJ2-3; 11 bases line up with TRBD2. V was pared by 3 bases and J by 1 base, with 3 bases of the junction left unmatched. The CDR3 runs to 16 residues. Germline V gives CDR1 LGHDT, CDR2 YNNKEL (reference sequence). CDR3 region: CASSQGSGRGTDTQYF. The CDR3 DNA follows: TGTGCCAGCAGCCAGGGTAGCGGGAGGGGCACAGATACGCAGTATTTT.

The table lists this clone with a count of one. The rearrangement links TRBV27 to TRBJ2-1; tentative D call: TRBD1 (6 bases). The germline CDR1 and CDR2 sequences are MNHEY and SMNVEV (reference sequence). CDR3 size: 12 residues. V was clipped by 3 bases and J by 15 bases, with 15 bases between them. Written as DNA, the CDR3 is TGTGCCAGCAGTTTTAGGGGGATGACCGTGTTCTTC. It yields the protein CASSFRGMTVFF.

This clone was seen more than once but under ten times. The chain joins TRBV4-2 to TRBJ2-4; 8 bases agree with TRBD1. This CDR3 spans 15 amino acids. The ends lost 4 bases at V and 6 bases at J; junction bases unmatched: 8. Per germline, CDR1 LGHNA and CDR2 YNFKEQ. The CDR3 here is CASSPQAQGGNIQYF. The CDR3 DNA reads TGTGCCAGCAGCCCCCAGGCACAGGGGGGAAACATTCAGTACTTC.

The chain links TRBV2 to TRBJ1-6, with D tentatively TRBD1 (5 bases). The V end lost 5 bases, the J end lost 8 bases, and 10 bases lay between the germline ends. CDR1 and CDR2 from the germline V gene are SNHLY and FYNNEI. The CDR3 contains 13 residues. DNA for the CDR3: TGTGCCAGCAGTCTTCGCAGGGATTCACCCCTCCACTTT. Protein product: CASSLRRDSPLHF.

The chain links TRBV25-1 to TRBJ2-7; 10 nucleotides agree with TRBD1. V shed 11 bases and J 3 bases; nucleotides not matched to a gene: 7. The V gene's germline CDR1 is MGHDK and CDR2 SYGVNS. The CDR3 length is 13 residues. The CDR3 spells CASGTGDIYEQYF. CDR3 DNA sequence: TGTGCCTCGGGGACAGGGGACATCTACGAGCAGTACTTC.

CDR3 residues: CASSLAGETQYF. CDR3 sequence (DNA): TGTGCCAGCAGTTTAGCAGGGGAGACCCAGTACTTC. The rearrangement links TRBV28 to TRBJ2-5; D perhaps matches TRBD1 (5 bases). The V and J ends lost 2 bases and 5 bases respectively, with 6 bases between them. The CDR3 sequence is 12 residues long. Germline values: CDR1 MDHEN, CDR2 SYDVKM.

Regarding this clone: Distinct nucleotide sequences in the sample also encode this CDR3. The V and J genes are TRBV7-3 and TRBJ2-3; D unclear. The germline gives CDR1 SGHTA, CDR2 FQGTGA. This CDR3 comprises 14 residues. V lost 2 bases and J lost 1, with 7 bases in between. The CDR3 protein is CASSLGQGTDTQYF. The CDR3 nucleotides are TGTGCCAGCAGCTTAGGTCAGGGCACAGATACGCAGTATTTT.

CDR3 coding DNA: TGTGCCACCAGCAGAGGAGGAGAGGGGGCCGGGGAGCTGTTTTTT. Its protein is CATSRGGEGAGELFF. This chain uses TRBV15 with TRBJ2-2, with D maybe TRBD1 (6 bases). The CDR3 is 15 amino acids. V was cut by 1 base and J by 6 bases, with 12 bases left in between. Germline-derived CDR1 and CDR2 are LNHNV and YYDKDF (reference sequence).

This clone came up a few times. Other DNA sequences in the same sample also yield this CDR3. V usage is TRBV7-2 and J usage is TRBJ2-1, with unresolved D. CDR1 is SGHTA, CDR2 FQGNSA, per germline. CDR3 size: 11 residues. Trimming took off 5 bases at V and 8 bases at J, with 7 bases between the two ends. Written as DNA, the CDR3 is TGTGCCAGCAGCCCCTATGATGAGCAGTTCTTC. This encodes CASSPYDEQFF.

The chain recombines TRBV30 with TRBJ2-3; the D gene is possibly TRBD1 (5 bases). The V gene's germline CDR1 is GTSNPN and CDR2 SVGIG (reference sequence). There are 15 residues in the CDR3. Trimming pared 5 bases from V and 0 bases from J, leaving 15 bases between. CDR3 in amino acids: CAWVEQGLSTDTQYF. The CDR3 DNA reads as TGTGCCTGGGTTGAGCAGGGCCTAAGCACAGATACGCAGTATTTT.

This chain joins TRBV5-6 and TRBJ2-7; no reliable D call. Germline V gene sequence: CDR1 SGHDT, CDR2 YYEEEE. The CDR3 totals 14 residues. Trimming left V 0 bases short and J 3 bases short, with 10 bases between. In nucleotides, the CDR3 is TGTGCCAGCAGCTTGGTATACAGCAACTACGAGCAGTACTTC. This sequence encodes CASSLVYSNYEQYF.

The chain recombines TRBV27 with TRBJ2-5; 10 bases match TRBD2. The CDR3 has 15 residues. V gave up 7 bases and J gave up 2 bases; unmatched junction bases: 7. From germline, CDR1 is MNHEY and CDR2 SMNVEV (reference sequence). In nucleotides, the CDR3 is TGTGCCAGCAAAAGACTAGCGGGTTCACAAGAGACCCAGTACTTC. Translation gives CASKRLAGSQETQYF.

This rearrangement joins TRBV10-1 to TRBJ2-5, with unresolved D. V gave up 3 bases and J gave up 1 base, with 12 bases separating them. Germline CDR1 WNHNN, CDR2 SYGVQD (reference sequence). This CDR3 spans 15 amino acids. The CDR3 DNA reads as TGCGCCAGCAGTGACGAACAGTCAGGCCAAGAGACCCAGTACTTC. This gives the protein CASSDEQSGQETQYF.

In its sample, this clone was seen once. The chain employs TRBV12-2 and TRBJ2-2; the listed D gene, TRBD1, was not tested against the DNA. TRBV12-2 is deemed a pseudogene. The CDR3 runs to 17 residues. The DNA for the CDR3 is TGTGCAAGTCGCTGGTGGGACAGGGGGACGAACACCGGGGAGCTGTTTTTT. It translates to CASRWWDRGTNTGELFF.

The chain combines TRBV11-2 with TRBJ2-1; D remains unclear. CDR3 length: 15 residues. With 1 base removed from V and 8 bases from J, the gap between germline ends came to 15 bases. Germline CDR1 SGHAT, CDR2 FQNNGV. This CDR3 is CASSLVVALGDEQFF. CDR3 nucleotides: TGTGCCAGCAGCTTAGTAGTGGCGCTGGGCGATGAGCAGTTCTTC.

The V call is TRBV6-1, the J call TRBJ1-1; the D gene is possibly TRBD1 (6 bases). Between the trimmed V and J ends, which lost 2 bases and 6 bases, there was a span of 19 bases. The germline gives CDR1 MNHNS, CDR2 SASEGT. This CDR3 spans 16 amino acids. The CDR3 here is CASSEPYAGGLAEAFF. The DNA for the CDR3 is TGTGCCAGCAGTGAACCCTATGCGGGGGGGCTGGCTGAAGCTTTCTTT.

J is TRBJ2-7 and V is TRBV19, with TRBD1 matching over 7 bases. Germline V gene lookup returns CDR1 LNHDA and CDR2 SQIVND (reference sequence). This CDR3 region has 16 residues. Losses at the gene ends were 5 bases for V and 4 bases for J; bases not matched to a gene: 14. For the CDR3, the DNA is TGTGCCAGTAGTTGGGACAGTGGCACCCCTTTTTACGAGCAGTACTTC. Translation: CASSWDSGTPFYEQYF.

J is TRBJ1-2 and V is TRBV18; D is uncertain. CDR1 is KGHSH, CDR2 LQKENI, per germline. The length of the CDR3 is 14 residues. Trimming took off 5 bases at V and 5 bases at J, with 15 bases between the two ends. For the CDR3, the DNA is TGTGCCAGCTCAACGGGAGCAGGTTCTTATGGCTACACCTTC. Its protein is CASSTGAGSYGYTF.

The rearrangement links TRBV19 to TRBJ1-5; weak D call: TRBD1 (5 bases). This CDR3 is 16 amino acids long. Germline V gene data show CDR1 as LNHDA and CDR2 as SQIVND (reference sequence). V dropped 3 bases and J dropped 6 bases, with 18 bases sitting between them. CDR3 nucleotides: TGTGCCAGTAGTATTTACGGTGCCGGGGGGACTCAGCCCCAGCATTTT. Amino acid sequence: CASSIYGAGGTQPQHF.

The chain combines TRBV29-1 with TRBJ2-5, with 7 bases matching TRBD2. This CDR3 is 13 amino acids long. The germline CDR1 and CDR2 sequences are SQVTM and ANQGSEA. V gave up 5 bases and J gave up 1 base; unmatched junction bases: 4. The CDR3: CSVRGVLQETQYF. CDR3 sequence (DNA): TGCAGCGTTCGGGGGGTGCTCCAAGAGACCCAGTACTTC.

The chain joins TRBV7-3 to TRBJ2-1; TRBD2 aligns across 9 bases. Germline-derived CDR1 and CDR2 are SGHTA and FQGTGA. Trimming at V came to 2 bases and at J to 5 bases, leaving 4 bases not matched to a gene. The CDR3 consists of 15 residues. The CDR3 nucleotides are TGTGCCAGCAGCTTAGGACTAGCGACCAACAATGAGCAGTTCTTC. Protein sequence: CASSLGLATNNEQFF.

This chain uses TRBV25-1 with TRBJ1-1; 10 positions match TRBD1. V was clipped by 5 bases and J by 5 bases; unmatched bases: 11. This CDR3 is built from 16 residues. Looked up from germline, CDR1 is MGHDK and CDR2 is SYGVNS. This CDR3 reads CASSPDRGRVWTEAFF. CDR3 nucleotides: TGTGCCAGCAGTCCCGACAGGGGGCGGGTTTGGACTGAAGCTTTCTTT.

About this clone itself: The germline gene is not matched at one end of the junction; a read error may be the cause. Other DNA variants within this sample encode the same CDR3. The chain joins TRBV7-2 to TRBJ2-7; D might be TRBD1 (6 bases). CDR3 size: 16 residues. CDR1 is SGHTA and CDR2 is FQGNSA in the germline V gene. CDR3 nucleotides: TGTGCCAGCAGCCAACAGGGTATTCTCCTCAACTACGAACAGTACTTC. Encoded protein: CASSQQGILLNYEQYF. The whole variable domain, filled in from reference TRBV7-2 and TRBJ2-7, reads GAGVSQSPSNKVTEKGKDVELRCDPISGHTALYWYRQSLGQGLEFLIYFQGNSAPDKSGLPSDRFSAERTGGSVSTLTIQRTQQEDSAVYLCASSQQGILLNYEQYFGPGTRLTVT.